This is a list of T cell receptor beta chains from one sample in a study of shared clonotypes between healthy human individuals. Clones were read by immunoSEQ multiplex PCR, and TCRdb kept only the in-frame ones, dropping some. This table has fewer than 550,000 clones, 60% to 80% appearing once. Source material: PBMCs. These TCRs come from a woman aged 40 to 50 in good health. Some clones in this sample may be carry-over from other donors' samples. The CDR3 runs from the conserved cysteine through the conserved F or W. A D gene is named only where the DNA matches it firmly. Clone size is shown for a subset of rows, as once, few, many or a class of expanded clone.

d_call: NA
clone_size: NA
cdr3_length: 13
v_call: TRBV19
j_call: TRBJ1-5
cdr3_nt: TGTGCCAGTAGTATAGGGATGAATCAGCCCCAGCATTTT
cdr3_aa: CASSIGMNQPQHF

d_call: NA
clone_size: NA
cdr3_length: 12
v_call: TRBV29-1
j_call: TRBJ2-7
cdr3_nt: TGCAGCGTTGGACGGACCATCTACGAGCAGTACTTC
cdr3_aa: CSVGRTIYEQYF

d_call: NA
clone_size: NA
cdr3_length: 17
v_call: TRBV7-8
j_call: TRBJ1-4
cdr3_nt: TGTGCCAGCAGCTCACTAGACCGGGGGCAGCCTAATGAAAAACTGTTTTTT
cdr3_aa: CASSSLDRGQPNEKLFF

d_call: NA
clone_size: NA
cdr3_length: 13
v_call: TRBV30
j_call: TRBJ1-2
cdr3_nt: TGTGCCTGGAACGTCGGGGGGGCTGGTGGCTACACCTTC
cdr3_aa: CAWNVGGAGGYTF

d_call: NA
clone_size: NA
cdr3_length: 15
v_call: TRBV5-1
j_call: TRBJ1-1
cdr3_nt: TGCGCCAGCAGCTTGTCAGGGCCCTCGAACACTGAAGCTTTCTTT
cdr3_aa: CASSLSGPSNTEAFF

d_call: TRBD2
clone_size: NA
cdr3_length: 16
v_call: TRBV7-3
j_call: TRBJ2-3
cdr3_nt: TGTGCCAGCAGCCCCGGACTAGCGGGGAGCACAGATACGCAGTATTTT
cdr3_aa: CASSPGLAGSTDTQYF

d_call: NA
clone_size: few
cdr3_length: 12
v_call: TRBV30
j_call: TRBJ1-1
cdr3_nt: TGTGCCTGCCGGAAGGGGAACACTGAAGCTTTCTTT
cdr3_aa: CACRKGNTEAFF

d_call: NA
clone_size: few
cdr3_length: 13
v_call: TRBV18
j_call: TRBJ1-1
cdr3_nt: TGTGCCAGCTCAAGTCAGGAGAACACTGAAGCTTTCTTT
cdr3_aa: CASSSQENTEAFF

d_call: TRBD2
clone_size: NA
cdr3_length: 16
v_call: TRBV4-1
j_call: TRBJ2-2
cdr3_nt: TGCGCCAGCAGCCAGAGACTAGCGGTAAACACCGGGGAGCTGTTTTTT
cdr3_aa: CASSQRLAVNTGELFF

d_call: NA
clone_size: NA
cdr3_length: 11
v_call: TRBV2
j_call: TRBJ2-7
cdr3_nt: TGTGCCAGCAGGGGGATTTACGAGCAGTACTTC
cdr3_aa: CASRGIYEQYF

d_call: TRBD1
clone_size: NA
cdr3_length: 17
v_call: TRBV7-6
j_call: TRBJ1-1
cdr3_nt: TGTGCCAGCAGCCTTAGACCCAGGGGGCGTGAAAACACTGAAGCTTTCTTT
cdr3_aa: CASSLRPRGRENTEAFF

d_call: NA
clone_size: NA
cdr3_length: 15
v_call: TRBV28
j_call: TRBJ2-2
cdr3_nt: TGTGCCAGCAGTTTGGGTGGCCCGAACACCGGGGAGCTGTTTTTT
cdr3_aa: CASSLGGPNTGELFF

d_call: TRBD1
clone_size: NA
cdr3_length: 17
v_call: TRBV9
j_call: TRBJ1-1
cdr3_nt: TGTGCCAGCAGCGCTCGGGGACAGGGTCATATGAACACTGAAGCTTTCTTT
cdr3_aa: CASSARGQGHMNTEAFF

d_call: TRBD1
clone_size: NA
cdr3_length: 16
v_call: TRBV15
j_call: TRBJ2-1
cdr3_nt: TGTGCCACCAGCGGAGTCGGACAGGGGGCCGGTAATGAGCAGTTCTTC
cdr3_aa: CATSGVGQGAGNEQFF

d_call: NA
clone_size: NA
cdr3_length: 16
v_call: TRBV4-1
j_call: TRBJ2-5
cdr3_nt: TGCGCCAGCAGCCGCTTCGGGGGGCCCCGTGCGGAGACCCAGTACTTC
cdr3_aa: CASSRFGGPRAETQYF

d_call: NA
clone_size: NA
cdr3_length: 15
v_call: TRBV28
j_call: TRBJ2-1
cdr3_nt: TGTGCCAGCAGTTTCAGTGGGGTTCAAGGCAATGAGCAGTTCTTC
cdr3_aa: CASSFSGVQGNEQFF

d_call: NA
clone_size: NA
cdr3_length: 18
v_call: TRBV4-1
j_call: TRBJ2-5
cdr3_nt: TGCGCCAGCAGCCAAGAAAGGGCCCTAGCACCCCACCAAGAGACCCAGTACTTC
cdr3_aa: CASSQERALAPHQETQYF

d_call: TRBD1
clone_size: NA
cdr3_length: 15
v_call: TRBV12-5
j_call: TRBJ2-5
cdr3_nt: TGTGCTAGTGGTTCGGGACAGACTCGTGGGGAGACCCAGTACTTC
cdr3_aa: CASGSGQTRGETQYF

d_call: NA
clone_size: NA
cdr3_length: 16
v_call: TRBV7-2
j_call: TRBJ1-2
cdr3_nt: TGTGCCAGCAGCCTACTAGGACAGCCTGGGGTCTATGGCTACACCTTC
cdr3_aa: CASSLLGQPGVYGYTF

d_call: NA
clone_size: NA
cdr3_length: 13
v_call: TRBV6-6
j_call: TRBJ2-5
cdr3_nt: TGTGCCAGCAGTGGGACCCGGGTGGAGACCCAGTACTTC
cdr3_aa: CASSGTRVETQYF

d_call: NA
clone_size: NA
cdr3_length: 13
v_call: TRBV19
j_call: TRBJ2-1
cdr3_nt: TGTGCCAGTAGTATCGGACCGCGCAATGAGCAGTTCTTC
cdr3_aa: CASSIGPRNEQFF

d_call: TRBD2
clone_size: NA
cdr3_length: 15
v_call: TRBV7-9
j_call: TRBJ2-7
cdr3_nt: TGTGCCAGCAGCTTGTTACTAGCGGGAGCCAACGAGCAGTACTTC
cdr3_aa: CASSLLLAGANEQYF

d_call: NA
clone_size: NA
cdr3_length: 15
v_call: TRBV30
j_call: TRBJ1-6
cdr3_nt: TGTGCCTGGAGTAGACATCAAGGGCTGGGGTCCCCCCTCCACTTT
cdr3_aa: CAWSRHQGLGSPLHF

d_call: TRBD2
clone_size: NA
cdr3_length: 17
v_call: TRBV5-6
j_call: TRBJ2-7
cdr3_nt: TGTGCCAGCAGCTCGTATCTAGCGGGAGGCCCCGCCTACGAGCAGTACTTC
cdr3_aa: CASSSYLAGGPAYEQYF

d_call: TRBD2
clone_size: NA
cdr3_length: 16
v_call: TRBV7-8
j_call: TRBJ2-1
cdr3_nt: TGTGCCAGCAGCCTCGATAGGCTAGCGGCAAACAATGAGCAGTTCTTC
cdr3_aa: CASSLDRLAANNEQFF

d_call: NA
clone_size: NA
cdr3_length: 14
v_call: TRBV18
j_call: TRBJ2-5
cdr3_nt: TGTGCCAGCTCACCGCGACAGGCCCAAGAGACCCAGTACTTC
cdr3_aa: CASSPRQAQETQYF

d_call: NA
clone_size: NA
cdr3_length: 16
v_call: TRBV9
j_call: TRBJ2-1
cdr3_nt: TGTGCCAGCACCCCCGGTGGGGGACGGCAATACAATGAGCAGTTCTTC
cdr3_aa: CASTPGGGRQYNEQFF

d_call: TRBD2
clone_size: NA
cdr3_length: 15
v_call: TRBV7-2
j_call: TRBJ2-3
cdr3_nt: TGTGCCAGCAGCCCAGTAGGACTAGACACAGATACGCAGTATTTT
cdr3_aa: CASSPVGLDTDTQYF

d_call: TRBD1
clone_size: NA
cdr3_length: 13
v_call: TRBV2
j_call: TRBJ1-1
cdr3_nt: TGTGCCAGCAGAGGGACAGGGGTGACTGAAGCTTTCTTT
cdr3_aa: CASRGTGVTEAFF

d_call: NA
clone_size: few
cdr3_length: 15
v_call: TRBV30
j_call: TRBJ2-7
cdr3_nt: TGTGCCTGGAGCGCCGGGGGGCGGGACGGGGGCGAGCAGTACTTC
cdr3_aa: CAWSAGGRDGGEQYF

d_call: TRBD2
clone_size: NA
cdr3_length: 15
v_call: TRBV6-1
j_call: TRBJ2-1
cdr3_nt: TGTGCCAGCAGTACACGGACTAGCGGTATCAATGAGCAGTTCTTC
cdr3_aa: CASSTRTSGINEQFF

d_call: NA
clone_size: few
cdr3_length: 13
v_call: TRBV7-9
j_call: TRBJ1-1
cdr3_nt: TGTGCCAGCAGCCTCTTTTCGGGCACTGAAGCTTTCTTT
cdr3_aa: CASSLFSGTEAFF

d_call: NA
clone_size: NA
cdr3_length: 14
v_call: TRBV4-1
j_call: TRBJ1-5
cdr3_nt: TGCGCCAGCAGCCAGGAACAGGGCAATCAGCCCCAGCATTTT
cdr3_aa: CASSQEQGNQPQHF